This T cell receptor beta chain stems from a study of cytomegalovirus exposure and HLA in healthy donors. Study observations and caveats: Reportedly, HLA-A and HLA-B alleles of most subjects were accurately predicted from TCR beta. In a later analysis, CMV-associated beta chains were mostly HLA-associated, it appeared.

CDR1 and CDR2 (germline): GTSNPN, SVGIG (reference sequence). V shed 0 bases, J shed 13 bases, and the junction held 10 bases outside the gene matches. The CDR3 loop spans 13 amino acids. In regard to this clone: Antigen: not known. Other DNA sequences within the sample encode an identical CDR3.

PCR involved 60 Vbeta and 13 Jbeta primers. Sequencing used immunoSEQ multiplex PCR; TCRdb keeps in-frame clones, though not all of them. The sample consists of 130,000 or so clones, over 60% of them appearing once. Sequencing was performed on PBMCs. The rearrangement uses TRBV30 and TRBJ2-5, with 8 bases fitting TRBD2. The receptor was isolated from a woman aged 55-70 years in good health and CMV-seronegative. CDR3 in DNA: TGTGCCTGGAGTGTTAGGACTAGCACCCCCCCGTACTTC. This codes for CAWSVRTSTPPYF. The full variable domain, completed using reference TRBV30 and TRBJ2-5, is SQTIHQWPATLVQPVGSPLSLECTVEGTSNPNLYWYRQAAGRGLQLLFYSVGIGQISSEVPQNLSASRPQDRQFILSSKKLLLSDSGFYLCAWSVRTSTPPYFGPGTRLLVL.